The rows below give T cell receptor beta chains drawn from one sample of a study of blood T cell repertoires in COVID-19. Clones were sequenced by immunoSEQ multiplex PCR, and TCRdb holds only the in-frame ones, with some missing. The sample records about 250,000 clones, about 83% being singletons. The sequenced material came from peripheral blood. The receptor set was obtained from a man aged 50-60 years with acute or convalescent COVID-19. The CDR3 runs from the conserved cysteine through the conserved F or W. Each record gives: J gene, V gene, CDR3 protein.

>TRBJ1-3|TRBV7-2
CASSLRQGAFGNTIYF
>TRBJ1-6|TRBV30
CAWSPSRVPPLHF
>TRBJ1-1|TRBV15
CATSIDRANTEAFF
>TRBJ2-3|TRBV27
CASSLSRTKASSNTQYF
>TRBJ2-1|TRBV7-6
CASSLRGGGSYNEQFF
>TRBJ1-5|TRBV6-1
CASRTLDTVGPQHF
>TRBJ1-2|TRBV7-9
CASSLSYRESYGYTF
>TRBJ1-1|TRBV7-8
CASSPYGTGRTGAFF
>TRBJ1-4|TRBV6-5
CASTSDEKLFF
>TRBJ2-5|TRBV19
CASSQIAGGNVGYQETQYF